Listed below are T cell receptor beta chains from one sample, sequenced in a study of blood T cell repertoires in COVID-19. The table came from immunoSEQ multiplex PCR; TCRdb's copy has only in-frame clones and leaves some out. The sample shows more than 250,000 clones, around nine tenths of them seen only once. The sample was peripheral blood. The receptors were gathered from a man over 45 with active or convalescent COVID-19. Each CDR3 is given with its conserved first and last residue. D genes are given only for firm matches. A clone size is listed for some rows: how often the clone was seen (once, few, many), or a class if it is expanded.

clone_size	v_call	d_call	j_call	cdr3_aa	cdr3_nt
.	TRBV30	.	TRBJ2-7	CAWRKPGPNYEQYF	TGTGCCTGGAGAAAACCGGGTCCAAACTACGAGCAGTACTTC
.	TRBV20-1	.	TRBJ1-5	CSASTRGSNQPQHF	TGCAGTGCTAGTACCCGGGGGAGCAATCAGCCCCAGCATTTT
.	TRBV7-8	TRBD1	TRBJ1-2	CASSLAGTGDDYGYTF	TGTGCCAGCAGCTTAGCCGGGACAGGAGACGACTATGGCTACACCTTC
.	TRBV7-9	TRBD1	TRBJ1-1	CASSLGQGARTEAFF	TGTGCCAGCAGCTTGGGACAGGGGGCGAGAACTGAAGCTTTCTTT
.	TRBV5-1	.	TRBJ2-3	CASSFSGLARNLGADTQYF	TGCGCCAGCAGCTTTTCCGGGCTAGCGAGAAACCTCGGGGCAGATACGCAGTATTTT
.	TRBV4-3	TRBD1	TRBJ1-2	CASSQGPRGRGGYTF	TGCGCCAGCAGCCAAGGTCCCAGGGGGCGCGGTGGCTACACCTTC
.	TRBV27	.	TRBJ1-2	CASSFDGANYGYTF	TGTGCCAGCAGTTTCGACGGGGCTAACTATGGCTACACCTTC
few	TRBV3-1/TRBV3-2	TRBD1	TRBJ1-2	CASSHWSGDREDGYTF	TGTGCCAGCAGCCATTGGAGCGGGGACAGGGAGGATGGCTACACCTTC
.	TRBV5-1	.	TRBJ1-4	CASSPFGVGVEKLFF	TGCGCCAGCAGCCCGTTTGGGGTGGGAGTTGAAAAACTGTTTTTT
.	TRBV6-2/TRBV6-3	TRBD1	TRBJ1-4	CASSGQGGNEKLFF	TGTGCCAGCAGTGGACAGGGAGGTAATGAAAAACTGTTTTTT
.	TRBV10-3	.	TRBJ2-3	CAIRSREVTDTQYF	TGTGCCATCAGGTCGAGGGAGGTCACAGATACGCAGTATTTT
.	TRBV3-1/TRBV3-2	TRBD1	TRBJ1-1	CASSNRGGTEAFF	TGTGCCAGCAGTAACAGGGGGGGCACTGAAGCTTTCTTT
.	TRBV18	TRBD2	TRBJ2-1	CASSPTSGGSNEQFF	TGTGCCAGCTCGCCGACTAGCGGGGGGAGCAATGAGCAGTTCTTC
once	TRBV13	.	TRBJ2-7	CASSDSRRGSYEQYF	TGTGCCAGCAGCGATAGCAGGCGGGGCTCCTACGAGCAGTACTTC
.	TRBV6-2/TRBV6-3	.	TRBJ2-4	CASSYDGLAKNIQYF	TGTGCCAGCAGTTACGACGGACTAGCCAAAAACATTCAGTACTTC
.	TRBV19	TRBD2	TRBJ2-1	CASRPLAGVNNEQFF	TGTGCCAGTAGACCACTAGCGGGAGTAAATAATGAGCAGTTCTTC
.	TRBV10-1	TRBD1	TRBJ2-7	CASSESNFVDRGFDEQYF	TGCGCCAGCAGTGAGTCTAACTTTGTTGACAGGGGGTTTGACGAGCAGTACTTC
.	TRBV7-2	.	TRBJ1-2	CASSLMAGANYGYTF	TGTGCCAGCAGCTTAATGGCAGGGGCTAACTATGGCTACACCTTC
.	TRBV5-1	TRBD1	TRBJ2-7	CASSSGTGAWGSFYEQYF	TGCGCCAGCAGCTCCGGGACAGGGGCCTGGGGATCCTTCTACGAGCAGTACTTC
.	TRBV28	.	TRBJ2-1	CASSIDERVREQFF	TGTGCCAGCAGCATCGACGAACGGGTACGTGAGCAGTTCTTC
.	TRBV2	.	TRBJ2-2	CASGGLMTGELFF	TGTGCCAGCGGGGGACTGATGACTGGGGAGCTGTTTTTT
.	TRBV2	.	TRBJ1-4	CASSLTVFEKLFF	TGTGCCAGCAGCCTGACAGTATTTGAAAAACTGTTTTTT
.	TRBV5-6	.	TRBJ1-4	CASSLVRGGSEKLFF	TGTGCCAGCAGCTTGGTCAGGGGAGGGTCTGAAAAACTGTTTTTT
.	TRBV30	.	TRBJ1-5	CAWSDRYSNQPQHF	TGTGCCTGGAGTGACAGGTATAGCAATCAGCCCCAGCATTTT
.	TRBV19	.	TRBJ2-7	CASSSQGAYEQYF	TGTGCCAGTAGTTCACAGGGAGCCTACGAGCAGTACTTC
.	TRBV5-4	TRBD1	TRBJ2-1	CASRSGTELRSSYNEQFF	TGTGCCAGCAGATCCGGGACAGAATTAAGGAGCTCCTACAATGAGCAGTTCTTC
.	TRBV6-1	TRBD1	TRBJ2-5	CASSATGQGAGETQYF	TGTGCCAGCAGTGCGACTGGACAGGGGGCTGGGGAGACCCAGTACTTC
.	TRBV18	TRBD1	TRBJ1-1	CASLLTGDTEAFF	TGTGCCAGCTTACTGACAGGGGACACTGAAGCTTTCTTT
.	TRBV12-3/TRBV12-4	.	TRBJ1-3	CARLRSSGNTIYF	TGTGCCAGATTGCGTAGCTCTGGAAACACCATATATTTT
few	TRBV19	TRBD1	TRBJ1-5	CASSIQGAQVGQPQHF	TGTGCCAGTAGTATACAGGGGGCACAGGTAGGTCAGCCCCAGCATTTT
.	TRBV5-1	TRBD1	TRBJ2-5	CASSLGQGEETQYF	TGCGCCAGCAGCTTGGGTCAGGGGGAAGAGACCCAGTACTTC
.	TRBV6-5	.	TRBJ1-3	CASTIAGGSGNTIYF	TGTGCCAGCACAATAGCGGGGGGATCTGGAAACACCATATATTTT
once	TRBV11-3	.	TRBJ2-3	CASSFDSPDTQYF	TGTGCCAGCAGCTTTGACAGCCCAGATACGCAGTATTTT
.	TRBV7-2	TRBD2	TRBJ2-1	CASSYRLAGYEQFF	TGTGCCAGCAGCTACAGACTAGCGGGTTATGAGCAGTTCTTC
once	TRBV9	TRBD2	TRBJ2-3	CASSVGTSGADTQYF	TGTGCCAGCAGCGTCGGGACTAGCGGGGCAGATACGCAGTATTTT
.	TRBV7-9	TRBD1	TRBJ2-7	CASSSSGTGEYEQYF	TGTGCCAGCAGCTCCTCCGGGACAGGGGAATACGAGCAGTACTTC
.	TRBV2	.	TRBJ1-2	CASSRGDNYGYTF	TGTGCCAGCAGTCGGGGGGATAACTATGGCTACACCTTC
few	TRBV7-7	.	TRBJ2-5	CASSADSPFSTQYF	TGTGCTAGCAGCGCGGACAGCCCATTCTCTACCCAGTACTTC
.	TRBV6-1	.	TRBJ1-6	CASSEATVINSPLHF	TGTGCCAGCAGTGAGGCGACAGTTATTAATTCACCCCTCCACTTT
.	TRBV6-1	.	TRBJ2-1	CASSEGFAGRNEQFF	TGTGCCAGCAGTGAGGGTTTCGCGGGGAGGAATGAGCAGTTCTTC
.	TRBV19	.	TRBJ2-7	CASSKWAGESYEQYF	TGTGCCAGTAGTAAGTGGGCAGGGGAAAGCTACGAGCAGTACTTC
.	TRBV11-2	.	TRBJ2-3	CASSFFRDTQYF	TGTGCCAGCAGCTTTTTCCGAGATACGCAGTATTTT
.	TRBV6-5	.	TRBJ2-3	CASGRRGRSTDTQYF	TGTGCCAGCGGAAGGAGGGGCCGCAGCACAGATACGCAGTATTTT
.	TRBV6-5	.	TRBJ2-5	CATPAGASQYF	TGTGCCACCCCAGCTGGGGCGTCCCAGTACTTC
.	TRBV6-5	.	TRBJ2-1	CASSSRYNEQFF	TGTGCCAGCAGTTCACGGTACAATGAGCAGTTCTTC
.	TRBV7-2	.	TRBJ2-5	CASSINQETQYF	TGTGCCAGCAGCATCAACCAAGAGACCCAGTACTTC
.	TRBV6-2/TRBV6-3	TRBD1	TRBJ1-2	CASSSTGASGGYTF	TGTGCCAGCAGTTCCACAGGGGCCTCGGGTGGCTACACCTTC
.	TRBV7-6	.	TRBJ1-3	CASSTSDWDTIYF	TGTGCCAGCAGCACCTCTGACTGGGACACCATATATTTT
.	TRBV28	TRBD1	TRBJ1-6	CASSSPGQGASNSPLHF	TGTGCCAGCAGTTCGCCGGGACAGGGGGCGTCTAATTCACCCCTCCACTTT
.	TRBV6-6	TRBD2	TRBJ2-7	CASSSGSSGTYEQYF	TGTGCCAGCAGTTCCGGTTCTAGCGGGACTTACGAGCAGTACTTC
once	TRBV18	.	TRBJ2-1	CASSPPNPGQPYNEQFF	TGTGCCAGCTCACCACCGAACCCGGGACAACCCTACAATGAGCAGTTCTTC